This T cell receptor beta chain comes out of a study of molecular identifiers for immune sequencing clone quantification. TCRdb re-called the PCR reads through MiXCR, storing one row per CDR3 protein. The data contain about 70,000 distinct CDR3 sequences, around a sixth of them singletons. This clonotype occurred many times. Its antigen remains unidentified. The length of the CDR3 is 13 residues. Per germline, CDR1 SGHDT and CDR2 YYEEEE. The V gene lost 0 bases and the J gene lost 3 bases, with 6 bases spanning the gap. Study-wide points: It was shown that clones above 20 RNA copies held over 98% of effector molecules, but under 1% in naive cells.

The specimen sequenced was naive CD8+ T cells from blood, with Jurkat cell RNA spiked in. Subset given: FACS-sorted CD8+CD4-CCR7+CD45RA+ naive T cells. The chain recombines TRBV5-6 with TRBJ1-1; D possibly corresponds to TRBD1 (5 bases). This clonotype was obtained from a human donor in good health. Some libraries in this study had Jurkat cell RNA spiked in. CDR3 nucleotides: TGTGCCAGCAGCTTGGCGGGGGACACTGAAGCTTTCTTT. Translating it yields CASSLAGDTEAFF.